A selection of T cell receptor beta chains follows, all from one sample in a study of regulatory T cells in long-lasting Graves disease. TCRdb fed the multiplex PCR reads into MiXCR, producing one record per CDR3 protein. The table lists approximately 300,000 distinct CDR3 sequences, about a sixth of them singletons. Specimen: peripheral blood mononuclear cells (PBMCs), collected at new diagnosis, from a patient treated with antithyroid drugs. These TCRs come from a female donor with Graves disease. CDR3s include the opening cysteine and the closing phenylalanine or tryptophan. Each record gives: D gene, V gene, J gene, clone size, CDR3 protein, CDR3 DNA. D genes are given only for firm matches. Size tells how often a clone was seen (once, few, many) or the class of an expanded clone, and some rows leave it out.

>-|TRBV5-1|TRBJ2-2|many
CASSRNGHDTGELFF
TGCGCCAGCAGCCGAAACGGACACGACACCGGGGAGCTGTTTTTT
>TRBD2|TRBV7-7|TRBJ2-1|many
CASSPLGTSGGYNEQFF
TGTGCTAGCAGCCCTCTCGGGACTAGCGGGGGATACAATGAGCAGTTCTTC
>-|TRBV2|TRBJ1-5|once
CASSEAGSRGNQPQHF
TGTGCCAGCAGTGAAGCGGGTAGCAGGGGCAATCAGCCCCAGCATTTT
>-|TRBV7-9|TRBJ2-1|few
CASSIGNSNEQFF
TGTGCCAGCAGCATAGGCAACAGTAATGAGCAGTTCTTC
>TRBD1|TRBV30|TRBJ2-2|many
CAWSTGVDGELFF
TGTGCCTGGAGCACAGGGGTGGATGGGGAGCTGTTTTTT
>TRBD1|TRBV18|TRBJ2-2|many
CASSRDRRTGELFF
TGTGCCAGCTCGAGGGACAGGAGGACCGGGGAGCTGTTTTTT
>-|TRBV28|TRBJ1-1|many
CASSFPGKAFF
TGTGCCAGCAGTTTTCCGGGGAAAGCTTTCTTT
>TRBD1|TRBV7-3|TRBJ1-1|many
CASSPQGAASMNTEAFF
TGTGCCAGCAGCCCCCAGGGGGCAGCGAGCATGAACACTGAAGCTTTCTTT
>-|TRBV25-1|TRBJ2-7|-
CASSDSRYELYF
TGTGCCAGCAGCGACTCTCGCTACGAGCTGTACTTC
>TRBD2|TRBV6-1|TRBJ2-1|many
CASSVRKAGAKRYNEQFF
TGTGCCAGCAGTGTTAGGAAAGCGGGAGCGAAACGTTACAATGAGCAGTTCTTC
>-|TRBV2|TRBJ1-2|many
CASSDGRNYGYTF
TGTGCCAGCAGTGATGGACGGAACTATGGCTACACCTTC
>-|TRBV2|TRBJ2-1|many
CASKRTYSYNEQFF
TGTGCCAGCAAACGGACCTACTCCTACAATGAGCAGTTCTTC
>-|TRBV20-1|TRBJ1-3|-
CSATKENSGNTIYF
TGCAGTGCTACCAAGGAGAACTCTGGAAACACCATATATTTT
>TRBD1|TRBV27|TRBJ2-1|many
CASSLSGTVYEQFF
TGTGCCAGCAGTCTTTCCGGGACAGTCTATGAGCAGTTCTTC
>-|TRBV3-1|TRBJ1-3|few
CASSSFGSGNTIYF
TGTGCCAGCAGCAGTTTTGGGTCTGGAAACACCATATATTTT
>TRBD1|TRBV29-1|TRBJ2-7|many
CSVEGDRVRNEQYF
TGCAGCGTTGAGGGGGACAGGGTGCGGAACGAGCAGTACTTC
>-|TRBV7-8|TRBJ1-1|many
CASSYGDNTEAFF
TGTGCCAGCAGCTACGGGGACAACACTGAAGCTTTCTTT
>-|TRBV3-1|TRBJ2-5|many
CASSPQNRVETQYF
TGTGCCAGCAGCCCCCAAAACAGGGTAGAGACCCAGTACTTC
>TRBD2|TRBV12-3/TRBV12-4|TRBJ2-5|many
CASSNPSGSVETQYF
TGTGCCAGCAGTAACCCTAGCGGGAGTGTGGAGACCCAGTACTTC
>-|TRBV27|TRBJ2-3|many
CASSLVAEHTQYF
TGTGCCAGCAGTTTAGTAGCGGAGCATACGCAGTATTTT
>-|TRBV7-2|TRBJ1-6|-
CASSAGGLATSPLHF
TGTGCCAGCAGCGCCGGGGGGTTGGCGACTTCACCCCTCCACTTT
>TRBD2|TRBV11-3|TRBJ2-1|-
CASSSALGGSFNEQFF
TGTGCCAGCAGCTCCGCCCTAGGCGGGAGTTTCAATGAGCAGTTCTTC
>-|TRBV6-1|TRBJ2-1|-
CASRQRQSSYNEQFF
TGTGCCAGCAGGCAGAGGCAGTCCTCCTACAATGAGCAGTTCTTC
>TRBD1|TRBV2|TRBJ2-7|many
CASSLDREDYEQYF
TGTGCCAGCAGTCTGGACAGGGAGGACTACGAGCAGTACTTC
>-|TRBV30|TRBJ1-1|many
CAWSTDGQDTEAFF
TGTGCCTGGAGTACTGATGGGCAGGACACTGAAGCTTTCTTT
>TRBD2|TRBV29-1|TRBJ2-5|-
CSVDMGTSGRGKKETQYF
TGCAGCGTTGACATGGGGACTAGCGGGAGGGGCAAGAAAGAGACCCAGTACTTC
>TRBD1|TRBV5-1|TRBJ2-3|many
CASSLGSGGIGTDTQYF
TGCGCCAGCAGCTTGGGGTCAGGGGGCATCGGCACAGATACGCAGTATTTT
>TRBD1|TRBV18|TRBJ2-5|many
CASSPPTRGLETQYF
TGTGCCAGCTCACCACCGACCAGGGGGCTGGAGACCCAGTACTTC
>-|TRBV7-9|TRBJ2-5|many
CASSPAGHSKETQYF
TGTGCCAGCAGCCCAGCAGGACATAGTAAAGAGACCCAGTACTTC
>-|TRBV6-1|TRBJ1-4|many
CASRERGGEKLFF
TGTGCCAGCAGGGAACGGGGGGGGGAAAAACTGTTTTTT
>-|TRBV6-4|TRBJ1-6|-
CASTRLGTDNSPLHF
TGTGCCAGCACCCGGTTGGGGACCGATAATTCACCCCTCCACTTT
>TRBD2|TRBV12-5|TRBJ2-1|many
CASGDSGRAAYNEQFF
TGTGCTAGTGGGGACAGCGGGAGGGCCGCGTACAATGAGCAGTTCTTC
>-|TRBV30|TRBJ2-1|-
CAWSGLRRRNEQFF
TGTGCCTGGAGTGGACTAAGGCGGAGAAATGAGCAGTTCTTC
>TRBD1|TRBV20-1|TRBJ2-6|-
CSANRGRGANVLTF
TGCAGTGCCAACAGGGGGCGTGGGGCCAACGTCCTGACTTTC
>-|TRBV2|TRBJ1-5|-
CASSDAQPQHF
TGTGCCAGCAGTGACGCTCAGCCCCAGCATTTT
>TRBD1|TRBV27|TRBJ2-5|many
CASSLGQGVVLTQYF
TGTGCCAGCAGTTTAGGACAGGGGGTGGTGCTTACCCAGTACTTC
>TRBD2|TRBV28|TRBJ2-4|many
CASSPPATSGVIQYF
TGTGCCAGCAGTCCACCAGCGACTAGCGGCGTGATTCAGTACTTC
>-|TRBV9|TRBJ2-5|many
CASSVASSPQETQYF
TGTGCCAGCAGCGTAGCTTCTAGCCCCCAAGAGACCCAGTACTTC
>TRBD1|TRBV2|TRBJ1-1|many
CASRVGQGDGTEAFF
TGTGCCAGCAGGGTCGGACAGGGAGACGGCACTGAAGCTTTCTTT
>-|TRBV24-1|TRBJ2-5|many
CATSDEETQYF
TGTGCCACCAGTGATGAAGAGACCCAGTACTTC
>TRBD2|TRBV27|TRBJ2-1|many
CASSLIGGSGNEQFF
TGTGCCAGCAGTTTAATTGGCGGGAGCGGGAATGAGCAGTTCTTC
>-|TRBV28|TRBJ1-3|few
CASGAGAGNTIYF
TGTGCCAGCGGGGCAGGGGCAGGAAACACCATATATTTT
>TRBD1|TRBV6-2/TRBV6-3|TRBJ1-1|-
CASSYSPGGLGNTEAFF
TGTGCCAGCAGTTACTCGCCAGGGGGCTTAGGAAACACTGAAGCTTTCTTT
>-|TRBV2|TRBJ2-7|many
CASKGVVTRWLYF
TGTGCCAGCAAAGGGGTGGTAACACGGTGGCTGTACTTC